This TCR beta chain appears in the sequencing data of a study of read filtering for tumor transcriptome and immune sequencing. Study at large: TCR-mapped reads were about 4 to 11 million with IR-seq versus about 80 to 1273 with RNA-seq.

CDR3 length equals 14 residues. V was trimmed by 3 bases and J by 6 bases, leaving 15 bases between them. Per germline, CDR1 DFQATT and CDR2 SNEGSKA (reference sequence). Bone marrow was sampled from every patient at the time of active disease. The library was built from 400 to 500 ng RNA with molecular barcoded adaptors for alpha/delta and beta/gamma chains. MiXCR, run by TCRdb on the reads, gives a single entry per CDR3 protein. The repertoire holds roughly 130,000 distinct CDR3 sequences, with 13% as singletons. The sample taken for sequencing was a population of CD138-negative cells sorted from bone marrow. The TCR comes from a donor older than 35 with multiple myeloma. V and J are TRBV20-1 and TRBJ2-1; the D gene is possibly TRBD2 (5 bases). The CDR3 sequence is CSARGELTCNEQFF. In DNA form, the CDR3 reads TGCAGTGCTAGGGGAGAGCTCACCTGCAATGAGCAGTTCTTC.